The present T cell receptor (beta chain) was sequenced within a study of cytomegalovirus exposure and HLA in healthy donors. This clone has just a few counts. Its antigen is as yet unknown. Mismatch with germline at one junction end may stem from a read error. Study-wide results and limits: Most observed TCR sequences were rare, whereas some public TCRs were detected in many donors.

The PCR had 60 Vbeta and 13 Jbeta primers. The protocol was immunoSEQ multiplex PCR, while the TCRdb copy is restricted to in-frame clones and leaves out a portion. The table has 100,000 to 150,000 clones, 60% to 80% seen once. The CDR3 runs 13 residues. Germline values: CDR1 SEHNR, CDR2 FQNEAQ (reference sequence). The sample taken for sequencing was PBMCs. This chain connects TRBV7-9 to TRBJ1-6; D not resolved. This clonotype originated in a woman aged 55-75 years in good health and CMV-seropositive. Written as DNA, the CDR3 is TGTTCCAGCAGCGCGCACGTCATTTCACCCCTCCACTTT. Its translation is CSSSAHVISPLHF.